The 8 T cell receptor beta chains below all came from one sample that was sequenced in a study of response to subunit inactivated influenza vaccine. TCRdb re-called the RT-PCR reads with MiXCR, one entry per CDR3 protein. This sample has roughly 500,000 distinct CDR3 sequences, with 15% to 20% found just once. The sequenced sample was CD4+ T cells sorted from PBMCs, obtained about 23 months after vaccination. The receptors come from a man aged 45 to 75 who received an inactivated influenza vaccine.

This clonotype has only a few counts. V usage is TRBV29-1 and J usage is TRBJ2-2; TRBD1 agrees at 10 bases. CDR1 and CDR2 from the germline V gene are SQVTM and ANQGSEA. The CDR3 is made up of 15 amino acids. V dropped 4 bases and J dropped 6; count of bases not matched to a gene: 8. The CDR3 is CSVAVSTGGSGELFF. The CDR3 region has the DNA TGCAGCGTTGCTGTTTCGACAGGGGGCTCCGGGGAGCTGTTTTTT.

A few counts support this clonotype. The CDR3 DNA is TGCAGTGCTAGAGATCACGGCATTCAGTACTTC. It codes for CSARDHGIQYF. V usage is TRBV20-1 and J usage is TRBJ2-4; D unresolved. The V gene's germline CDR1 is DFQATT and CDR2 SNEGSKA (reference sequence). The V gene lost 0 bases and the J gene lost 9 bases, with 6 bases spanning the gap. This CDR3 comprises 11 residues.

This rearrangement joins TRBV20-1 to TRBJ2-2; 7 bases map to TRBD2. This CDR3 has 16 residues. V lost 2 bases and J lost 3; bases outside the gene matches: 9. The V gene's germline CDR1 is DFQATT and CDR2 SNEGSKA (reference sequence). Written as DNA, the CDR3 is TGCAGTGCTAGATCGCCGGGACTATCATACACCGGGGAGCTGTTTTTT. Translation: CSARSPGLSYTGELFF.

The table lists this clonotype with many counts. This chain joins TRBV12-3 or TRBV12-4 and TRBJ2-3; 11 bases are a match to TRBD1. The CDR3 is 14 amino acids. V trimming: 5 bases; J trimming: 6 bases; junction bases outside the gene matches: 4. The CDR3 DNA reads TGTGCCAGCAGTACCCGGGACAGGGGGGATACGCAGTATTTT. Protein sequence: CASSTRDRGDTQYF.

This clonotype has a handful of counts. J is TRBJ2-1 and V is TRBV6-2 or TRBV6-3, with D possibly being TRBD1 (6 bases). Looked up from germline, CDR1 is MNHEY and CDR2 is SVGEGT. The CDR3 is 16 amino acids. The V end was cut by 0 bases, the J end by 6 bases, with 15 bases between. The CDR3 is CASSYSSGPRGNEQFF. In nucleotides, the CDR3 is TGTGCCAGCAGTTACTCTTCCGGGCCCAGGGGCAATGAGCAGTTCTTC.

This clonotype was picked up many times. The chain is built from TRBV5-1 and TRBJ2-6, with 7 bases fitting TRBD1. Germline loops: CDR1 SGHRS, CDR2 YFSETQ. The CDR3 is 21 residues long. With 4 bases clipped from V and 1 base from J, the junction kept 20 bases outside the gene matches. CDR3 loop: CASSLSYSTRGKESGANVLTF. CDR3 bases: TGCGCCAGCAGCCTGAGCTATTCCACCAGGGGGAAGGAATCTGGGGCCAACGTCCTGACTTTC.

The chain is built from TRBV12-3 or TRBV12-4 and TRBJ2-7; weak D call: TRBD2 (5 bases). The CDR3 consists of 14 residues. Between the trimmed V and J ends, which lost 4 bases and 0 bases, there was a span of 10 bases. In DNA form, the CDR3 reads TGTGCCAGCAGTTCTTGGCGGGCCTCCTACGAGCAGTACTTC. The encoded protein is CASSSWRASYEQYF.

This clonotype was detected only a few times. V gene TRBV29-1 combines with J gene TRBJ1-1, with a possible D match to TRBD1 (6 bases). The CDR3 is 13 amino acids. The V end lost 6 bases, the J end lost 4 bases, and 15 bases lay between the germline ends. Germline loops: CDR1 SQVTM, CDR2 ANQGSEA. CDR3 DNA: TGCAGCGTACCCCTTCAGGGGTCCACTGAAGCTTTCTTT. Translation gives CSVPLQGSTEAFF.